This T cell receptor (beta chain) comes out of a study of T cells after yellow fever vaccination (dated by TCRdb to about 2019). In terms of the full investigation: The SMART-Seq v4 Ultra Low Input RNA kit was used to prepare libraries from fractions with low cell numbers. To follow T-cell clones before and after primary and booster YFV17D yellow fever vaccination, bulk TCR alpha and beta repertoires were sequenced over time. Two healthy male donors, one aged 18 to 30 and one aged 30 to 39 years, were included in the cohort. Blood was drawn at multiple timepoints before and after primary and secondary immunization, with bulk PBMC replicates and cell subsets isolated. Findings and caveats that apply to the study as a whole: Because abundant contaminating clonotypes from the bulk population could be contained in FACS-sorted repertoires, computational filtering was required. A small share of clonotypes was detected in both CD4 and CD8 compartments, with the overlap likely arising from convergent recombination. After the booster, most of the clones that had expanded following primary vaccination were detected again (around 95% of CD4 and roughly 90% of CD8), which suggests that memory was broadly maintained. Compared with the primary T-cell response, the secondary T-cell response was weaker but faster, peaking on day 5 rather than day 15. Because the study included only two donors, the extent to which the findings can be generalized is limited.

TCR cDNA was synthesized by 5'RACE template switching, through which a universal primer site and unique molecular identifiers were introduced. cDNA synthesis was primed from both the TCR alpha and TCR beta constant segments. Library amplification used two PCR steps, and the second PCR step added sample barcodes and sequencing adapters. Sequencing of the libraries was done on either Illumina HiSeq 2500 (2x100 bp) or NovaSeq (2x150 bp). On the study's bioinformatics: Demultiplexing of reads and collapsing into UMI consensus sequences were performed with MIGEC, and V(D)J alignment was carried out with MiXCR. Vaccine-responding clonotypes were identified with edgeR using replicate PBMC samples, with FDR below 0.01 and a log2 fold change above 5 up to day 15 being required. CD4 or CD8 identity was assigned to each bulk clonotype according to whether the clonotype was present at higher abundance in the sequenced CD4 repertoire or the sequenced CD8 repertoire. TCRdb reworked the public reads: Q25 trimming with fastp, MiXCR clone assembly, productive beta chains retained. Under each unique CDR3 protein, matching rows form one entry showing the most common genes and DNA. The V and J calls come from TCRdb's annotation, not from the publication. The sample table shows about 630,000 distinct CDR3 sequences, and around an eighth are seen once. The ten largest clones take up approximately 15% of the sample.

CDR3 length: 19 amino acids, cysteine to phenylalanine. CDR3 DNA only is kept here, 57 bases in frame from base 1. From the germline V gene, CDR1 is SGHRS and CDR2 is YFSETQ. V is pruned by 5 bases and J by 7 bases, leaving 21 bases of the junction without a gene match. What this sample's treatment or condition label stands for: live attenuated yellow fever vaccine strain. At each blood-draw timepoint, two biological replicates of bulk PBMCs were collected. A standard Ficoll-Paque protocol was used to isolate PBMCs from peripheral blood. RNA was extracted with TriZol from bulk PBMCs, CD4 and CD8 fractions, and dextramer-positive and dextramer-negative fractions. To note about this clonotype: This clone's antigen is unknown. The record has no base qualities; no much larger clone is one base away.

The rearranged segments are TRBV5-1 and TRBJ2-5, with 12 junctional bases fitting TRBD2. The sample here was PBMCs, taken on the day of the yellow fever booster vaccination. This clonotype was sampled from a man aged 30 to 45 who received the YFV17D yellow fever vaccine. The CDR3 region: CASRLSGTSGRGLIWTQYF. The sequenced DNA is TGCGCCAGCAGACTGAGCGGGACTAGCGGGCGAGGTCTCATTTGGACCCAGTACTTC.